These T cell receptor beta chains were read from a single sample in a study of T-cell memory formation after mild COVID-19. In TCRdb, the 5' RACE reads were re-called with MiXCR into one record per CDR3 protein. The sample holds 250,000 to 350,000 distinct CDR3 sequences, roughly a fifth seen once. The material sequenced was PBMCs or a T cell subset sorted from them (not recorded which). These receptors originate from a man between 18 and 29 years old who had mild COVID-19 (a few samples of this study predate the infection). Cell type and time point are not known. The CDR3 runs from the conserved cysteine through the conserved F or W. The D gene is left open where the match is weak. Only part of the rows carry a size: once, few, many, or a class if the clone is expanded.

j_call	v_call	clone_size	d_call	cdr3_aa	cdr3_nt
TRBJ2-3	TRBV7-3	few	TRBD2	CASSTAGGGTDTQYF	TGTGCCAGCAGCACCGCGGGGGGAGGGACAGATACGCAGTATTTT
TRBJ2-1	TRBV30	few	-	CAWEGAVSYNEQFF	TGTGCCTGGGAAGGGGCAGTCTCCTACAATGAGCAGTTCTTC
TRBJ1-1	TRBV5-1	-	-	CASGSQASNTEAFF	TGCGCCAGCGGGTCTCAGGCGTCGAACACTGAAGCTTTCTTT
TRBJ1-4	TRBV7-2	many	-	CASSPSQARGEKLFF	TGTGCCAGCAGCCCCTCACAGGCTCGGGGGGAAAAACTGTTTTTT
TRBJ2-3	TRBV27	-	TRBD2	CASSLRPGGVTDTQYF	TGTGCCAGCAGCCTAAGGCCCGGGGGGGTCACAGATACGCAGTATTTT
TRBJ1-6	TRBV20-1	few	-	CSARGTEGSSPLHF	TGCAGTGCTAGAGGGACAGAGGGAAGTTCACCCCTCCACTTT
TRBJ2-7	TRBV12-3/TRBV12-4	-	-	CASRVRENEQYF	TGTGCCAGCAGGGTTAGAGAAAACGAGCAGTACTTC
TRBJ2-7	TRBV7-2	few	TRBD2	CASSFRDYTGEQYF	TGTGCCAGCAGCTTCCGGGACTATACAGGCGAGCAGTACTTC
TRBJ2-3	TRBV20-1	few	TRBD1	CSADYLDRSTDTQYF	TGCAGTGCTGATTATCTGGACAGGAGCACAGATACGCAGTATTTT
TRBJ2-7	TRBV18	-	-	CASSPFGILGTGTSYEQYF	TGTGCCAGCTCACCATTTGGTATATTGGGTACAGGGACTTCCTACGAGCAGTACTTC
TRBJ1-2	TRBV10-3	few	-	CAISESVSNYGYTF	TGTGCCATCAGTGAGTCGGTCTCGAACTATGGCTACACCTTC
TRBJ1-5	TRBV7-6	few	TRBD1	CASSLATGRNQPQHF	TGTGCCAGCAGCTTAGCGACAGGGCGCAATCAGCCCCAGCATTTT
TRBJ2-2	TRBV5-5	-	-	CASSWPTPTGELFF	TGTGCCAGCAGCTGGCCGACCCCTACCGGGGAGCTGTTTTTT
TRBJ2-5	TRBV20-1	few	-	CSARKTQETQYF	TGCAGTGCTAGGAAAACACAAGAGACCCAGTACTTC
TRBJ2-1	TRBV5-1	-	-	CASSMRDVSYNEQFF	TGCGCCAGCAGCATGAGGGACGTCTCCTACAATGAGCAGTTCTTC
TRBJ2-2	TRBV6-5	-	TRBD1	CASSRPRTGLGELFF	TGTGCCAGCAGCCGCCCCCGGACAGGGCTCGGGGAGCTGTTTTTT
TRBJ1-1	TRBV5-1	-	TRBD1	CASSLTGITEAFF	TGCGCCAGCAGCCTGACAGGGATCACTGAAGCTTTCTTT
TRBJ2-3	TRBV9	few	-	CASSVFSSTDTQYF	TGTGCCAGCAGCGTATTTTCTAGCACAGATACGCAGTATTTT
TRBJ1-2	TRBV28	-	-	CASSVAVALDGYTF	TGTGCCAGCAGCGTAGCAGTGGCTTTAGATGGCTACACCTTC
TRBJ2-1	TRBV5-1	few	-	CASSLGGSFNEQFF	TGCGCCAGCAGCTTAGGGGGGAGTTTCAATGAGCAGTTCTTC
TRBJ2-5	TRBV7-3	-	TRBD2	CASSPLAGVADTQYF	TGTGCCAGCAGCCCTCTAGCGGGGGTGGCAGATACCCAGTACTTC
TRBJ1-2	TRBV7-2	-	-	CASSPIYGRNYGYTF	TGTGCCAGCAGCCCTATCTACGGCAGGAACTATGGCTACACCTTC
TRBJ2-1	TRBV18	many	-	CASSYGQYSYNEQFF	TGTGCCAGCTCATATGGACAGTATTCCTACAATGAGCAGTTCTTC
TRBJ1-6	TRBV7-6	-	-	CASSHHEANSPLHF	TGTGCCAGCAGCCACCACGAGGCCAATTCACCCCTCCACTTT
TRBJ1-5	TRBV24-1	few	-	CATSDSTREDQPQHF	TGTGCCACCAGTGATAGTACCAGGGAGGATCAGCCCCAGCATTTT
TRBJ2-5	TRBV7-9	-	-	CASSRVVVGGETQYF	TGTGCCAGCAGTAGAGTCGTGGTAGGGGGAGAGACCCAGTACTTC
TRBJ2-1	TRBV5-5	-	-	CASSLGWHNEQFF	TGTGCCAGCAGCTTAGGCTGGCACAATGAGCAGTTCTTC
TRBJ1-5	TRBV5-5	few	TRBD1	CASSSTGGIFVSNQPQHF	TGTGCCAGCAGCAGCACAGGGGGGATTTTCGTTAGCAATCAGCCCCAGCATTTT
TRBJ1-1	TRBV4-1	-	-	CASSQRQLNTEAFF	TGCGCCAGCAGCCAACGACAGCTGAACACTGAAGCTTTCTTT
TRBJ2-3	TRBV5-4	few	TRBD2	CASSFVLAGGLADTQYF	TGTGCCAGCAGCTTTGTACTAGCGGGGGGGCTAGCAGATACGCAGTATTTT
TRBJ2-7	TRBV19	many	-	CASSTTVATEQYF	TGTGCCAGTAGTACCACAGTGGCTACCGAGCAGTACTTC
TRBJ1-1	TRBV6-1	many	TRBD1	CATRTGVYTEAFF	TGTGCCACCCGGACAGGGGTGTACACTGAAGCTTTCTTT
TRBJ1-6	TRBV30	-	-	CALMTSTISPLHF	TGTGCCCTTATGACAAGTACGATTTCACCCCTCCACTTT
TRBJ2-2	TRBV24-1	-	-	CATSDQGTRANTGELFF	TGTGCCACCAGTGATCAGGGGACGAGAGCGAACACCGGGGAGCTGTTTTTT
TRBJ2-7	TRBV12-3/TRBV12-4	few	-	CASSFSRSEQYF	TGTGCCAGCAGTTTCTCCCGCTCCGAGCAGTACTTC
TRBJ2-1	TRBV7-9	-	-	CASSFRGSNYNEQFF	TGTGCCAGCAGCTTTCGGGGGAGCAACTACAATGAGCAGTTCTTC
TRBJ1-6	TRBV6-5	few	-	CASSYSRDPSPLHF	TGTGCCAGCAGTTATTCCAGGGACCCTTCACCCCTCCACTTT
TRBJ1-1	TRBV5-6	few	TRBD1	CASSPSRGLQGRRGDTEAFF	TGTGCCAGCAGCCCCTCAAGGGGGTTACAGGGGCGTAGAGGGGACACTGAAGCTTTCTTT
TRBJ1-2	TRBV18	-	TRBD1	CASSQHDRDYGYTF	TGTGCCAGCTCTCAACACGACAGGGACTATGGCTACACCTTC
TRBJ2-3	TRBV12-3/TRBV12-4	-	-	CASSLTEATQYF	TGTGCCAGCAGTTTGACGGAGGCTACGCAGTATTTT
TRBJ2-5	TRBV11-2	many	-	CASTPRGSGETQYF	TGTGCCAGCACCCCCCGGGGGTCGGGCGAGACCCAGTACTTC
TRBJ1-1	TRBV6-6	-	TRBD1	CASRRTGSLRAFF	TGTGCCAGCAGGCGGACAGGGAGCTTGAGAGCTTTCTTT
TRBJ2-3	TRBV12-3/TRBV12-4	-	-	CASSLEALSGTDTDTQYF	TGTGCCAGCAGTTTAGAGGCCCTTAGCGGGACAGACACAGATACGCAGTATTTT
TRBJ2-3	TRBV7-2	-	-	CASSSSLATDTQYF	TGTGCCAGCAGCTCTTCCCTAGCCACAGATACGCAGTATTTT
TRBJ1-5	TRBV4-1	-	-	CASSAVGTVNQPQHF	TGCGCCAGCTCAGCCGTAGGAACAGTCAATCAGCCCCAGCATTTT
TRBJ2-5	TRBV19	-	-	CASSTDREDQYF	TGTGCCAGTAGTACGGACCGAGAGGACCAGTACTTC
TRBJ2-7	TRBV19	-	TRBD2	CACSGGGGYEQYF	TGTGCCTGCTCGGGGGGAGGAGGGTACGAGCAGTACTTC
TRBJ1-5	TRBV28	few	-	CASSPGQPQHF	TGTGCCAGCAGTCCGGGTCAGCCCCAGCATTTT
TRBJ1-4	TRBV19	-	-	CANVTDSGGKLFF	TGTGCCAACGTGACAGACTCGGGCGGAAAACTGTTTTTT
TRBJ2-3	TRBV20-1	-	TRBD2	CSAMIAGKDTQYF	TGCAGTGCTATGATAGCGGGAAAAGATACGCAGTATTTT
TRBJ1-1	TRBV6-5	-	-	CASSQTGLNTEAFF	TGTGCCAGCAGCCAGACAGGTTTGAACACTGAAGCTTTCTTT
TRBJ2-7	TRBV7-8	few	TRBD1	CASSSRDRASYEQYF	TGTGCCAGCAGCTCCCGGGACAGAGCCTCCTACGAGCAGTACTTC